This TCR beta chain was retrieved from a study of blood T cell repertoires in COVID-19. The wider study: Samples representing acute and convalescent COVID-19 were sourced from the United States, Italy and Spain.

Germline trimming cut 5 bases from V and 6 bases from J; bases unmatched to any gene: 10. Germline CDR1 and CDR2: MRHNA and SNTAGT. The CDR3 loop spans 15 amino acids. TCRdb's copy holds only in-frame clones and misses some; the assay was immunoSEQ multiplex PCR. The sample consists of a few hundred thousand clones, nearly 90% of them appearing once. The V and J genes are TRBV6-4 and TRBJ2-3; 8 bases match TRBD2. Sequencing was carried out using peripheral blood. This clonotype was sampled from a woman in her sixties or seventies with COVID-19, enrolled during active disease. As DNA, the CDR3 is TGTGCCAGCAGTCCGCTAGCGGGCTGGACGGATACGCAGTATTTT. Its translation is CASSPLAGWTDTQYF.